The clone carrying this T cell receptor beta chain was seen only once. This sample stems from a study of Ad26.COV2.S vaccination and SARS-CoV-2 variants. The CDR3 runs to 15 residues. Per the germline V gene, CDR1 is GTSNPN and CDR2 is SVGIG (reference sequence). Trimming pared 5 bases from V and 0 bases from J, leaving 16 bases between. Measured with immunoSEQ multiplex PCR; TCRdb has only the in-frame clones, and not every one. The sample has 150,000 to 200,000 clones, roughly nine tenths seen once. The source is a human donor who had recovered from COVID-19. The material sequenced was peripheral blood, taken after recovery from COVID-19. The V call is TRBV30, the J call TRBJ1-1; possibly TRBD1 for D (5 bases). CDR3 residues: CAWWFDRTMNTEAFF. The CDR3 region has the DNA TGTGCCTGGTGGTTTGACAGAACCATGAACACTGAAGCTTTCTTT.